These T cell receptor beta chains were read from a single sample in a study of control samples from healthy donors and cancer patients. Assay used: immunoSEQ multiplex PCR; TCRdb lists only in-frame clones, some missing. The sample shows approximately 210,000 clones, around 90% of them seen only once. The specimen sequenced was blood. The origin of the receptors is a man aged 25-45 years in good health. The CDR3 runs from the conserved cysteine through the conserved F or W. The D gene is left open where the match is weak. A row's size may be missing; if present it is once, few, many or a size class.

V,size,D,J,CDR3,DNA
TRBV6-5,once,-,TRBJ1-5,CAVRDQPQHF,TGTGCCGTAAGGGATCAGCCCCAGCATTTT
TRBV5-4,-,TRBD2,TRBJ2-1,CASSKPGLAVNEQFF,TGTGCCAGCAGCAAGCCGGGACTAGCGGTTAATGAGCAGTTCTTC
TRBV29-1,-,-,TRBJ1-5,CSVVGQNQPQHF,TGCAGCGTTGTGGGCCAAAATCAGCCCCAGCATTTT
TRBV19,-,-,TRBJ1-2,CASSLRGGYTF,TGTGCCAGTAGCCTCAGGGGTGGCTACACCTTC
TRBV15,-,TRBD1,TRBJ1-2,CATSIDRGLGYGYTF,TGTGCCACCAGCATCGACAGGGGTCTTGGCTATGGCTACACCTTC
TRBV3-1/TRBV3-2,-,TRBD1,TRBJ1-6,CASSTSGTGNNSPLHF,TGTGCCAGCAGCACTTCCGGGACAGGGAATAATTCACCCCTCCACTTT
TRBV11-2,-,TRBD2,TRBJ2-3,CASSLDPAGGVPSGTDTQYF,TGTGCCAGCAGCTTAGATCCTGCGGGGGGAGTACCGTCGGGCACAGATACGCAGTATTTT
TRBV18,-,TRBD1,TRBJ1-1,CASSPRQGEVTEAFF,TGTGCCAGCTCACCCCGACAGGGAGAGGTCACTGAAGCTTTCTTT
TRBV6-5,-,-,TRBJ1-2,CASSYSGQVSYGYTF,TGTGCCAGCAGTTACTCGGGGCAGGTTAGCTATGGCTACACCTTC
TRBV14,-,-,TRBJ1-2,CASSQERGHYGYTF,TGTGCCAGCAGCCAAGAAAGGGGCCACTATGGCTACACCTTC
TRBV7-3,-,-,TRBJ1-1,CASSLGGALAEAFF,TGTGCCAGCAGCTTAGGGGGGGCCTTGGCTGAAGCTTTCTTT
TRBV14,-,-,TRBJ2-7,CASSQDGGYRDSYEQYF,TGTGCCAGCAGCCAAGACGGCGGTTACAGGGACTCCTACGAGCAGTACTTC